This T cell receptor (beta chain) originates from a study of blood T cell repertoires in COVID-19. Here immunoSEQ multiplex PCR was the method, and the copy in TCRdb shows in-frame clones only, minus some. This sample has some 220,000 clones, with 70% to 90% found just once. The CDR3 consists of 15 residues. Germline CDR1 MNHEY, CDR2 SVGEGT. With 2 bases clipped from V and 2 bases from J, the junction kept 3 bases outside the gene matches. The chain recombines TRBV6-2 or TRBV6-3 with TRBJ1-5; TRBD1 matches at 7 bases. The specimen was peripheral blood. The clonotype comes from a woman between 18 and 29 years old who had recovered from COVID-19. The CDR3 reads CASSYHGQGNQPQHF. Written as DNA, the CDR3 is TGTGCCAGCAGTTACCATGGACAGGGCAATCAGCCCCAGCATTTT.